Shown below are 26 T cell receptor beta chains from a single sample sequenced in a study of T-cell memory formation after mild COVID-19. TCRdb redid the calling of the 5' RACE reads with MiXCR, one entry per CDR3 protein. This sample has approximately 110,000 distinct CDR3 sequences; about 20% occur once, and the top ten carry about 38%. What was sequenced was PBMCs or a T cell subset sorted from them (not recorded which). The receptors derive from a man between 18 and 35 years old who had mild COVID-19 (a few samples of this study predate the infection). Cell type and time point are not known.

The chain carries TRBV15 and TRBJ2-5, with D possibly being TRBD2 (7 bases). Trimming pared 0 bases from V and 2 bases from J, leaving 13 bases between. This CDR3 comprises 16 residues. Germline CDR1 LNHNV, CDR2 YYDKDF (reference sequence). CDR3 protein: CATSRDRGAEQETQYF. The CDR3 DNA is TGTGCCACCAGCAGAGATCGGGGGGCAGAGCAAGAGACCCAGTACTTC.

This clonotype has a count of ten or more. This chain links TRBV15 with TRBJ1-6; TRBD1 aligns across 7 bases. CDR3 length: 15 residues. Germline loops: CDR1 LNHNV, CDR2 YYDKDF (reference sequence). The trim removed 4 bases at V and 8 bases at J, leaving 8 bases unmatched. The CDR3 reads CATSKRGPGDSPLHF. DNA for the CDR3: TGTGCCACCAGCAAGAGGGGGCCCGGGGATTCACCCCTCCACTTT.

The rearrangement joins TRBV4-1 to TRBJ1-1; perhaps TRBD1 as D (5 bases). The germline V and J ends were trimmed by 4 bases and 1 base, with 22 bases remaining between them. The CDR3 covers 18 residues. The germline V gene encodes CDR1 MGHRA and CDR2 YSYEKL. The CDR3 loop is CASSLAGQGPVRNTEAFF. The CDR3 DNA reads TGCGCCAGCAGCCTGGCAGGTCAGGGCCCAGTCCGGAACACTGAAGCTTTCTTT.

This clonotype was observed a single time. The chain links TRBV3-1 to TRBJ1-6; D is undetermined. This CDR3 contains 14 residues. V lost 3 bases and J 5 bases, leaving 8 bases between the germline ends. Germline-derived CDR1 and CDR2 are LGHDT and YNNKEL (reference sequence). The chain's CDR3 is CASSQERDNSPLHF. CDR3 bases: TGTGCCAGCAGCCAGGAGAGGGATAATTCACCCCTCCACTTT.

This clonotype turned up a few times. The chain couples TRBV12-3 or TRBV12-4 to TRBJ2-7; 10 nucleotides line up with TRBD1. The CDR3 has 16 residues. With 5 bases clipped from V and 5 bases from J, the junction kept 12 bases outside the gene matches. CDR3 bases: TGTGCCAGCAGTACAGCGGGACAGGGGAGAACCCACGAGCAGTACTTC. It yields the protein CASSTAGQGRTHEQYF.

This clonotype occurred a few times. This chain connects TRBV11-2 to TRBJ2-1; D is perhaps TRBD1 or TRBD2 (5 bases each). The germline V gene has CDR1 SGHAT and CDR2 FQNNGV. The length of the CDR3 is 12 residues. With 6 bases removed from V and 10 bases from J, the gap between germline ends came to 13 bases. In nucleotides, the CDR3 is TGTGCCAGCAGGGGGGTTCGTGGAGAGCAGTTCTTC. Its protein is CASRGVRGEQFF.

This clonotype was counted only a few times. In DNA form, the CDR3 reads TGTGCCAGCAGAACGACGACAGGGCTAAACGGGGAGCTGTTTTTT. Its translation: CASRTTTGLNGELFF. The chain uses TRBV7-2 and TRBJ2-2; TRBD1 aligns across 7 bases. The germline V gene encodes CDR1 SGHTA and CDR2 FQGNSA. V shed 6 bases and J 7 bases; nucleotides not matched to a gene: 11. This CDR3 is built from 15 residues. Together with reference TRBV7-2 and TRBJ2-2, the CDR3 gives the full variable domain: GAGVSQSPSNKVTEKGKDVELRCDPISGHTALYWYRQSLGQGLEFLIYFQGNSAPDKSGLPSDRFSAERTGGSVSTLTIQRTQQEDSAVYLCASRTTTGLNGELFFGEGSRLTVL.

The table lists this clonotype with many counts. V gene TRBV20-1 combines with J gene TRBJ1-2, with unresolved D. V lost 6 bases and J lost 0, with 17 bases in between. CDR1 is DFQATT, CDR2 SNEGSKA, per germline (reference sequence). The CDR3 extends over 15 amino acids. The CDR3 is CSARRVGPANYGYTF. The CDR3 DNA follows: TGCAGTGCGCGAAGGGTCGGTCCCGCTAACTATGGCTACACCTTC.

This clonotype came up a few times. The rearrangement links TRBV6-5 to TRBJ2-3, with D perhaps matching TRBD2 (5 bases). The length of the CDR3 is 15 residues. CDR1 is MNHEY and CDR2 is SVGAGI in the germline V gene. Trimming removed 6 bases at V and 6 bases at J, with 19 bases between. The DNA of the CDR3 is TGTGCCAGCAGCCGCCTCAGCGGCGCTCTCGATACGCAGTATTTT. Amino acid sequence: CASSRLSGALDTQYF.

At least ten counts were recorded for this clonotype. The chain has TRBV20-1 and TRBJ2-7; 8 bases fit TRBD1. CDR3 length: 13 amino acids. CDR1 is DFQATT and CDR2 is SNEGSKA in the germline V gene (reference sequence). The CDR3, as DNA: TGCAGCCCTCGGGACAGGAGATCCTACGAGCAGTACTTC. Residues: CSPRDRRSYEQYF.

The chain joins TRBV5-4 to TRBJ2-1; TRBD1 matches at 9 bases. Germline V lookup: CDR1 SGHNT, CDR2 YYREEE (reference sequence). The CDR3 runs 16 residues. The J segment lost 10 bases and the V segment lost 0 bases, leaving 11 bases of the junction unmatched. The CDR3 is CASSLDWGQGSGEQFF. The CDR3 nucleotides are TGTGCCAGCAGCTTGGATTGGGGACAGGGTTCCGGGGAGCAGTTCTTC.

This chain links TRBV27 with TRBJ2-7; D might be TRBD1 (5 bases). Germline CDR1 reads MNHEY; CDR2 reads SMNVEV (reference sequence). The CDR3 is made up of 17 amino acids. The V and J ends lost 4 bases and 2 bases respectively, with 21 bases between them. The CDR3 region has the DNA TGTGCCAGCAGTTCAACCGATGGACACCTGAGACCCTACGAGCAGTACGTC. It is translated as CASSSTDGHLRPYEQYV.

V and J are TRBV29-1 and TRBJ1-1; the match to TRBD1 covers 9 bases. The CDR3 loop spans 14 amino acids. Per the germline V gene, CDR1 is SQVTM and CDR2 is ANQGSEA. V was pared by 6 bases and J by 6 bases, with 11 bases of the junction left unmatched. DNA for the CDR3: TGCAGCGTCCAGATTAAACAGGGGGCGCCTGAAGCTTTCTTT. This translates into CSVQIKQGAPEAFF.

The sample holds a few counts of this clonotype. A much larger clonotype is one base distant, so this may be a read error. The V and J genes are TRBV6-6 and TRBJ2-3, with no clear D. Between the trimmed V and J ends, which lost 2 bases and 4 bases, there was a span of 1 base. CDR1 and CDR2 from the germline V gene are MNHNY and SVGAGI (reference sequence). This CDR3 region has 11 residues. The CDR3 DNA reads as TGTGCCAGCAGTTACCCAGATACGCAGTATTTT. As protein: CASSYPDTQYF.

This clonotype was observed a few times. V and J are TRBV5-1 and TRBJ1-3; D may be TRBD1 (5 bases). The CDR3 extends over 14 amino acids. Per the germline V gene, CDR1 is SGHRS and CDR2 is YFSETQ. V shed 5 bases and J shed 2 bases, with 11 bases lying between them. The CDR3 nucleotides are TGCGCCAGCAGACCGCCAGGGACTGGAAACACCATATATTTT. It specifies CASRPPGTGNTIYF.

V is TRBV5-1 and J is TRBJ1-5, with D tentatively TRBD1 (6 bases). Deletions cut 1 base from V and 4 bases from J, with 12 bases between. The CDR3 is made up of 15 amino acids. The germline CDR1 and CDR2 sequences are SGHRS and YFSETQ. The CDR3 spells CASSLSGAGNQPQHF. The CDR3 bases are TGCGCCAGCAGCTTGTCGGGGGCAGGGAATCAGCCCCAGCATTTT.

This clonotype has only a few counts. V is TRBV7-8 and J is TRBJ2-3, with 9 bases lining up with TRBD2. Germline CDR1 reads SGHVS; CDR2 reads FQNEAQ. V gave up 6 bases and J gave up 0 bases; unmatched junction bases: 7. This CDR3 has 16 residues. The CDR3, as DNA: TGTGCCAGCAGTCCAATGCTAGCGGGGAGCACAGATACGCAGTATTTT. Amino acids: CASSPMLAGSTDTQYF.

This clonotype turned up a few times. For the CDR3, the DNA is TGCAGTGCTACCGACAGGGCCCTGAACACTGAAGCTTTCTTT. Its protein product is CSATDRALNTEAFF. The gene calls are TRBV20-1 and TRBJ1-1, with 7 positions matching TRBD1. The V and J ends lost 4 bases and 0 bases, in that order; junction bases with no gene match: 5. Germline CDR1 reads DFQATT; CDR2 reads SNEGSKA (reference sequence). The CDR3 has 14 amino acids.

DNA of the CDR3: TGTGCCAGCAGTCCCCGGGACAGGGGCCCCGGAAACACCATATATTTT. This gives the protein CASSPRDRGPGNTIYF. The chain combines TRBV6-5 with TRBJ1-3, with 10 bases matching TRBD1. Germline CDR1 is MNHEY and CDR2 is SVGAGI. The junction had 8 bases not matched to a gene; V was cut back by 5 bases and J by 4 bases. The CDR3 runs 16 residues.

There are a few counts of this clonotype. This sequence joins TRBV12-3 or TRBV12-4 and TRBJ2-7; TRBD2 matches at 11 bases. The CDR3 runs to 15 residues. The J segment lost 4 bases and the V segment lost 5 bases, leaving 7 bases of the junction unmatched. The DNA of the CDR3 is TGTGCCAGCAGTCTCACGACTAGCGGGGTTTACGAGCAGTACTTC. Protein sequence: CASSLTTSGVYEQYF.

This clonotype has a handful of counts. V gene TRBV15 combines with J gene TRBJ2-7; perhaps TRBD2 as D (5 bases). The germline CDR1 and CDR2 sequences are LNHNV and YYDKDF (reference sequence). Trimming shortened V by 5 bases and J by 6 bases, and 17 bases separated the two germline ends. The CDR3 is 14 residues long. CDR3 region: CATSPGLGVSEQYV. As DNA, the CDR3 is TGTGCCACCAGCCCGGGATTGGGAGTATCCGAGCAGTACGTC.

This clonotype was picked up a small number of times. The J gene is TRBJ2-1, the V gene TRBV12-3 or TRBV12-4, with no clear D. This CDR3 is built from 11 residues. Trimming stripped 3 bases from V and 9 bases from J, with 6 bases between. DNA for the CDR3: TGTGCCAGCAGTTTGGTTGCTGAGCAGTTCTTC. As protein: CASSLVAEQFF.

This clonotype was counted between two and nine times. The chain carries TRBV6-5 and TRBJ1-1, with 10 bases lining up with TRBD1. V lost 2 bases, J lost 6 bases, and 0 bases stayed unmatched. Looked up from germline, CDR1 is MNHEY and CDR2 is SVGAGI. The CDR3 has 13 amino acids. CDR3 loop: CASSYGTGAEAFF. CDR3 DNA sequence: TGTGCCAGCAGTTACGGGACAGGGGCTGAAGCTTTCTTT.

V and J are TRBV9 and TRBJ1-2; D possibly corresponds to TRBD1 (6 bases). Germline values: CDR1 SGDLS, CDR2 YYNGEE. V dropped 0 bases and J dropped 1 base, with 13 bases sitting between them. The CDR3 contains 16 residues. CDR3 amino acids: CASSVEGGRLNYGYTF. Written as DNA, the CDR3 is TGTGCCAGCAGCGTAGAAGGGGGGCGGCTTAACTATGGCTACACCTTC.

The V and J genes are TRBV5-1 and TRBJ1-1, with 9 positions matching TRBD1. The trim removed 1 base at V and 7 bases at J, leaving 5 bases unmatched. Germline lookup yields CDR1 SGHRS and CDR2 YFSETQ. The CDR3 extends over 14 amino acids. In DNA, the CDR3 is TGCGCCAGCAGCTTGACAGGGGGCGGAAGTGAAGCTTTCTTT. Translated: CASSLTGGGSEAFF.

The DNA of the CDR3 is TGTGCCAGTAGTCCACAGGGCCCCACCGGGGAGCTGTTTTTT. This encodes CASSPQGPTGELFF. This rearrangement joins TRBV19 to TRBJ2-2, with a possible D match to TRBD1 (6 bases). V was shortened by 5 bases and J by 4 bases, with 11 bases between the two germline ends. CDR1 and CDR2 (germline): LNHDA, SQIVND (reference sequence). The CDR3 loop spans 14 amino acids.